The 18 T cell receptor beta chains in this list originate from one sample, sequenced in a study of blood T cell repertoires in COVID-19. The repertoire was sequenced with immunoSEQ multiplex PCR; TCRdb's copy has only in-frame clones and lacks some. The table shows about 140,000 clones, with approximately 83% occurring only once. The material sequenced was peripheral blood. These receptors all come from a woman aged 60-75 years with acute or convalescent COVID-19.

This clone showed up just a few times. J is TRBJ1-2 and V is TRBV28; D call uncertain. This CDR3 is built from 17 residues. CDR1 MDHEN and CDR2 SYDVKM come from the germline V gene. V was trimmed by 2 bases and J by 4 bases, leaving 20 bases between them. CDR3 sequence: CASSLDQASSTVYGYTF. The CDR3 region has the DNA TGTGCCAGCAGTTTAGATCAGGCCAGTTCGACCGTCTATGGCTACACCTTC.

The V gene is TRBV18, the J gene TRBJ1-3; D not certain. CDR1 KGHSH and CDR2 LQKENI come from the germline V gene. The CDR3 is 13 residues long. Trimming stripped 3 bases from V and 8 bases from J, with 11 bases between. CDR3 coding DNA: TGTGCCAGCTCACCTTCTTCGGAGGACACCATATATTTT. This translates into CASSPSSEDTIYF.

V usage is TRBV6-5 and J usage is TRBJ2-1; 8 nucleotides match TRBD2. In germline, CDR1 is MNHEY, CDR2 SVGAGI. Unmatched junction bases numbered 10, after V lost 7 bases and J lost 8 bases. The CDR3 runs to 14 residues. CDR3 residues: CASIGLAGDYEQFF. The CDR3 DNA reads as TGTGCCAGCATAGGTCTAGCGGGCGACTATGAGCAGTTCTTC.

This clone occurred a few times. CDR3: CASSEPPETYEQYF. The CDR3 DNA reads TGTGCCAGCAGTGAGCCGCCGGAGACCTACGAGCAGTACTTC. The chain couples TRBV6-1 to TRBJ2-7; D gene ambiguous. V was cut by 3 bases and J by 2 bases, with 11 bases left in between. The CDR3 consists of 14 residues. Germline V CDR1 and CDR2: MNHNS, SASEGT.

The chain links TRBV28 to TRBJ2-7; a possible D gene is TRBD2 (5 bases). V dropped 2 bases and J dropped 6 bases, with 14 bases sitting between them. The CDR3 totals 14 residues. Germline CDR1 reads MDHEN; CDR2 reads SYDVKM. The CDR3, as DNA: TGTGCCAGCAGTTTAGCATCCGGGGTTCGCGAGCAGTACTTC. Protein product: CASSLASGVREQYF. Drawing the rest from reference TRBV28 and TRBJ2-7, the complete variable domain is DVKVTQSSRYLVKRTGEKVFLECVQDMDHENMFWYRQDPGLGLRLIYFSYDVKMKEKGDIPEGYSVSREKKERFSLILESASTNQTSMYLCASSLASGVREQYFGPGTRLTVT.

The gene calls are TRBV6-5 and TRBJ1-2, with D unresolved. This CDR3 contains 13 residues. Germline lookup yields CDR1 MNHEY and CDR2 SVGAGI. V lost 6 bases and J lost 0, with 8 bases in between. CDR3 nucleotides: TGTGCCAGCAGCCCCACAACTAACTATGGCTACACCTTC. It codes for CASSPTTNYGYTF.

The V call is TRBV9, the J call TRBJ2-7; D may be TRBD2 (8 bases). The CDR3 is made up of 15 amino acids. CDR1 is SGDLS, CDR2 YYNGEE, per germline. V lost 7 bases and J 1 base, leaving 18 bases between the germline ends. The CDR3 DNA reads as TGTGCCAGCCCGGGGGGGGACAGTCCATCCTACGAGCAGTACTTC. Protein product: CASPGGDSPSYEQYF. The entire variable domain, with the rest obtained from reference TRBV9 and TRBJ2-7, is as follows: DSGVTQTPKHLITATGQRVTLRCSPRSGDLSVYWYQQSLDQGLQFLIQYYNGEERAKGNILERFSAQQFPDLHSELNLSSLELGDSALYFCASPGGDSPSYEQYFGPGTRLTVT.

The rearrangement joins TRBV24-1 to TRBJ1-2, with TRBD1 matching over 8 bases. Germline values: CDR1 KGHDR, CDR2 SFDVKD. The CDR3 length is 14 residues. V gave up 3 bases and J gave up 5 bases; unmatched junction bases: 4. As DNA, the CDR3 is TGTGCCACCAGTGATCCCTGGACAGGGTATGGCTACACCTTC. Translating gives CATSDPWTGYGYTF.

This sequence joins TRBV5-1 and TRBJ2-3; D is ambiguous. CDR1 is SGHRS, CDR2 YFSETQ, per germline. The germline V and J ends were trimmed by 2 bases and 3 bases, with 4 bases remaining between them. This CDR3 spans 12 amino acids. The CDR3 sequence: CASSFRTDTQYF. The CDR3 DNA reads as TGCGCCAGCAGCTTCAGGACAGATACGCAGTATTTT.

The chain joins TRBV11-2 to TRBJ2-1; 7 nucleotides line up with TRBD2. The CDR3 is 16 residues long. After removal of 1 base from V and 7 bases from J, the junction contained 10 bases not matched to a gene. Per germline, CDR1 SGHAT and CDR2 FQNNGV. CDR3 amino acids: CASSLVVGGSSNEQFF. The CDR3 bases are TGTGCCAGCAGCTTAGTAGTGGGGGGGAGTTCTAATGAGCAGTTCTTC.

The rearrangement joins TRBV12-3 or TRBV12-4 to TRBJ1-1; 8 bases align to TRBD1. J lost 8 bases, V lost 3 bases, and 5 bases had no gene match. CDR3 length: 13 residues. In DNA form, the CDR3 reads TGTGCCAGCAGTTTTAGACAGGGGCTAGAAGCTTTCTTT. Protein sequence: CASSFRQGLEAFF.

The chain links TRBV7-2 to TRBJ2-3; 12 nucleotides align to TRBD2. This CDR3 comprises 16 residues. From germline, CDR1 is SGHTA and CDR2 FQGNSA. Unmatched junction bases numbered 7, after V lost 2 bases and J lost 7 bases. The CDR3, as DNA: TGTGCCAGCAGCTTAAACCCTAGCGGGAGGGCGAATACGCAGTATTTT. Translating gives CASSLNPSGRANTQYF.

This chain joins TRBV27 and TRBJ2-1; 13 nucleotides agree with TRBD2. The CDR3 consists of 15 residues. V gave up 5 bases and J gave up 6 bases; unmatched junction bases: 4. The germline gives CDR1 MNHEY, CDR2 SMNVEV (reference sequence). As DNA, the CDR3 is TGTGCCAGCAGTCCCACTAGCGGGAGGGCCAATGAGCAGTTCTTC. Translated, it gives CASSPTSGRANEQFF.

The gene calls are TRBV27 and TRBJ1-2; the match to TRBD1 covers 11 bases. The germline gives CDR1 MNHEY, CDR2 SMNVEV (reference sequence). The length of the CDR3 is 15 residues. Germline trimming cut 4 bases from V and 4 bases from J; bases unmatched to any gene: 5. CDR3 amino acids: CASSSRTGGFYGYTF. The CDR3 DNA is TGTGCCAGCAGTTCGCGGACAGGGGGCTTCTATGGCTACACCTTC.

This chain joins TRBV30 and TRBJ2-5; TRBD1 matches at 7 bases. CDR3 length: 13 amino acids. Unmatched junction bases numbered 6, after V lost 3 bases and J lost 5 bases. Germline CDR1 reads GTSNPN; CDR2 reads SVGIG (reference sequence). CDR3 nucleotide sequence: TGTGCCTGGAGGTCTCGACAGGGTGAGACCCAGTACTTC. As protein: CAWRSRQGETQYF.

This chain uses TRBV6-5 with TRBJ1-5; D unresolved. CDR1 MNHEY and CDR2 SVGAGI come from the germline V gene. The CDR3 is made up of 14 amino acids. Trimming stripped 6 bases from V and 4 bases from J, with 13 bases between. CDR3 in DNA: TGTGCCAGCAGCCTGCTTCGCGGAAATCAGCCCCAGCATTTT. It encodes CASSLLRGNQPQHF.

The count of this clone is one. The chain carries TRBV5-1 and TRBJ1-3; tentatively, D is TRBD1 (6 bases). Germline values: CDR1 SGHRS, CDR2 YFSETQ. The CDR3 length is 15 residues. The germline V and J ends were trimmed by 4 bases and 2 bases, with 13 bases remaining between them. Here the CDR3 reads CASSPGPGAGNTIYF. DNA for the CDR3: TGCGCCAGCAGCCCGGGTCCAGGGGCTGGAAACACCATATATTTT.

The count of this clone is one. The rearrangement links TRBV27 to TRBJ1-4; 7 nucleotides agree with TRBD1. Germline lookup yields CDR1 MNHEY and CDR2 SMNVEV (reference sequence). The ends lost 5 bases at V and 8 bases at J; junction bases unmatched: 8. This CDR3 comprises 14 residues. CDR3 region: CASSRQGTGEKLFF. The CDR3 DNA sequence: TGTGCCAGCAGTAGACAGGGAACGGGAGAAAAACTGTTTTTT.